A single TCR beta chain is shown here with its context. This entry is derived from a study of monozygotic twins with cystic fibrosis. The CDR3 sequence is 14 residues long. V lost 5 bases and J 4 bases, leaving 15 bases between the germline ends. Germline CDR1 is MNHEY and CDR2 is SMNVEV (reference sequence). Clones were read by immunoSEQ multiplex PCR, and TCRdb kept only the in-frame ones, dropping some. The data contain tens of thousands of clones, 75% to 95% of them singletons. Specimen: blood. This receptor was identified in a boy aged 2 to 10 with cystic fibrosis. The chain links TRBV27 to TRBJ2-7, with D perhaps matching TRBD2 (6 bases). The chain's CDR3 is CASSPGLTQYEQYF. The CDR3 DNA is TGTGCCAGCAGTCCGGGACTCACCCAATACGAGCAGTACTTC.